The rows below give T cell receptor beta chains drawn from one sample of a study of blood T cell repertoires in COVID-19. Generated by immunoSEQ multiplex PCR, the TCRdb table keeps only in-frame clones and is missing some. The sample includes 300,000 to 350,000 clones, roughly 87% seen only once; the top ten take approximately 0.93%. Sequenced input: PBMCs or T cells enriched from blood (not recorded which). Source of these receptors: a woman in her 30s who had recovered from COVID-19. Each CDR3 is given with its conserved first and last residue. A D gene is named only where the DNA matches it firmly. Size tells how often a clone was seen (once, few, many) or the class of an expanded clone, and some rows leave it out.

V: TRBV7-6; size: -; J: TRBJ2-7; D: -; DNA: TGTGCCAGCAGCTTCCCCCCCGGTGGGGGCAGCGACGAGCAGTACTTC; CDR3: CASSFPPGGGSDEQYF
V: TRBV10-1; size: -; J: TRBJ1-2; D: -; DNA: TGCGCCAGAACCCCCGATTCGGGACAAGGCATTCCAGACAATGGCTACACCTTC; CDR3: CARTPDSGQGIPDNGYTF
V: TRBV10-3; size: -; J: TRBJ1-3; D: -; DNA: TGTGCCATCAGTGCCACAGCTGGAATTGGAAACACCATATATTTT; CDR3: CAISATAGIGNTIYF
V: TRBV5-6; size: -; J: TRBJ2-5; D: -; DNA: TGTGCCAGCAGCTTGGGGGGCCAGGCTCAACAAGAGACCCAGTACTTC; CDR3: CASSLGGQAQQETQYF
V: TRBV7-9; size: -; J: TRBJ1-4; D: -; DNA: TGTGCCAGCAGCTCGTGGGGAGAAGCAACTAATGAAAAACTGTTTTTT; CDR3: CASSSWGEATNEKLFF
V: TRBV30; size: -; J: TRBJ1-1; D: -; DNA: TGTGCCTGGAGTACCCAGGAAGACACTGAAGCTTTCTTT; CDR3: CAWSTQEDTEAFF
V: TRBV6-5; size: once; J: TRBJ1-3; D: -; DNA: TGTGCCAGCAGTTACACCGGGACATCGTCTGGAAACACCATATATTTT; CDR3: CASSYTGTSSGNTIYF
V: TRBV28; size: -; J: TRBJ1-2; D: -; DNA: TGTGCCAGCAGAACTGAAATGGACAGTTATGGCTACACCTTC; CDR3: CASRTEMDSYGYTF
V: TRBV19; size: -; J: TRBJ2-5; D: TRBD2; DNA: TGTGCCAGTAGTATCGGGACTAGCGGGGGGACCGGAGAGACCCAGTACTTC; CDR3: CASSIGTSGGTGETQYF
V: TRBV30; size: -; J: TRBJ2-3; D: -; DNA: TGTGCCTGGAGTGTATTCCGGGGGATGGCAGATACGCAGTATTTT; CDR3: CAWSVFRGMADTQYF
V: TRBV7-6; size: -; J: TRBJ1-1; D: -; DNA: TGTGCCAGCAGCTTAGGCGGGGGTCGGAACACTGAAGCTTTCTTT; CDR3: CASSLGGGRNTEAFF
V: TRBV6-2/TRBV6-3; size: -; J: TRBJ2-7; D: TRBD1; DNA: TGTGCCAGCAGTTGGGCAGGGGGCCCCTACGAGCAGTACTTC; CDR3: CASSWAGGPYEQYF
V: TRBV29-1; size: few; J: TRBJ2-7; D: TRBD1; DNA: TGCAGCGTTTCCAGGACAGGGGGCTACGAGCAGTACTTC; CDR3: CSVSRTGGYEQYF
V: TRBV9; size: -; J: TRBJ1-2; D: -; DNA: TGTGCCAGTAGTACGGGGAGAGGGCTTGGCTACACCTTC; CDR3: CASSTGRGLGYTF
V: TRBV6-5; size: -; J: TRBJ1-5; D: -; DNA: TGTGCCAGCAGCCAGGGCCGAGGCAATCAGCCCCAGCATTTT; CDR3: CASSQGRGNQPQHF
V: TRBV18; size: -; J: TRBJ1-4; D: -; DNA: TGTGCCAGTCACGCGGGATATGAAAAACTGTTTTTT; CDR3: CASHAGYEKLFF
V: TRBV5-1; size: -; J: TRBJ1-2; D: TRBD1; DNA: TGCGCCAGCAGCTCCCGGACAGGGGGAAGTGTGGTCTATGGCTACACCTTC; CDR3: CASSSRTGGSVVYGYTF
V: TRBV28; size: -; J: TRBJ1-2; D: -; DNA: TGTGCCAGCAGTGCCCTCGGGGGCTACACCTTC; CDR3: CASSALGGYTF
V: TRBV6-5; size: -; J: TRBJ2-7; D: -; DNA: TGTGCCAGCAGTTACGGACAAGAAGACTACGAGCAGTACTTC; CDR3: CASSYGQEDYEQYF
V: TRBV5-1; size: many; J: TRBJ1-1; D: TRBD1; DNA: TGCGCCAGCAGCTTCGGGGACAGGGAACCAGCTTTCTTT; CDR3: CASSFGDREPAFF
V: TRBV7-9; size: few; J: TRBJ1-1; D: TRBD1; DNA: TGTGCCAGCAGCTTAGAAGGGACAGCAGAAGCTTTCTTT; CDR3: CASSLEGTAEAFF
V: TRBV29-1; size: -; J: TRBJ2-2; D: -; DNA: TGCAGCGTTGTAGGCCAGGTGAACACCGGGGAGCTGTTTTTT; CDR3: CSVVGQVNTGELFF
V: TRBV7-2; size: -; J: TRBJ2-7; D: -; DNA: TGTGCCAGCAGCCCCCAGAACTACGAGCAGTACTTC; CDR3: CASSPQNYEQYF
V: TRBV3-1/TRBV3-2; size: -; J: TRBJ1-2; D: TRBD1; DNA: TGTGCCAGCAGCCATGGGGAGGGACAGGGGAGCTATGGCTACACCTTC; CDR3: CASSHGEGQGSYGYTF
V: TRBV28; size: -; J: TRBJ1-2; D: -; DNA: TGTGCCATCCAACGTGGGGGGATCTATGGCTACACCTTC; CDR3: CAIQRGGIYGYTF
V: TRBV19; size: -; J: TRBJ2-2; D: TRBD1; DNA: TGTGCCAGTAGTATTTCCGGGACAGGGGGCGTCGGGGAGCTGTTTTTT; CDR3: CASSISGTGGVGELFF
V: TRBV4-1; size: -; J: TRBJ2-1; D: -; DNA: TGCGCCAGCAGCCAGGAGTACAGGGTGGGTACCTACAATGAGCAGTTCTTC; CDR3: CASSQEYRVGTYNEQFF
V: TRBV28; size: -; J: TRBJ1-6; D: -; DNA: TGTGCCAGCATAGAAGTCTCCTATAATTCACCCCTCCACTTT; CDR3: CASIEVSYNSPLHF
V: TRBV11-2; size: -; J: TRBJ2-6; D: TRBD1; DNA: TGTGCCAGCGCACGGGGCAGGGGGCTTTCTGGGGCCAACGTCCTGACTTTC; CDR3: CASARGRGLSGANVLTF
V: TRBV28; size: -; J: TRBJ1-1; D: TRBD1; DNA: TGTGCCAGCAGACCCGACAGGGGCGCCAACACTGAAGCTTTCTTT; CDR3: CASRPDRGANTEAFF
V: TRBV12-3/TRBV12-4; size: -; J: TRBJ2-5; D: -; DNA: TGTGCCAGCAGTGCTACGGGGGAGACCCAGTACTTC; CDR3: CASSATGETQYF
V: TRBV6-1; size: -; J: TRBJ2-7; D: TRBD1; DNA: TGTGCCAGCAGTGAGGAAGCGCAGGGCAGGGGGCAAATTGTGGTGCAGTACTTC; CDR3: CASSEEAQGRGQIVVQYF
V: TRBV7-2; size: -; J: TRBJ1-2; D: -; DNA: TGTGCCAGCAGCTTAGGAGGCAGATACCTAAACTATGGCTACACCTTC; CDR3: CASSLGGRYLNYGYTF
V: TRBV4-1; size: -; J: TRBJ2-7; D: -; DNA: TGCGCCAGCAGCCAAGGGCCTGCGGGGAGCTCCTACGAGCAGTACTTC; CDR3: CASSQGPAGSSYEQYF
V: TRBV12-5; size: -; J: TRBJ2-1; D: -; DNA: TGTGCTAGTGGTTTGGTCCCTTTCAATGAGCAGTTCTTC; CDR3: CASGLVPFNEQFF
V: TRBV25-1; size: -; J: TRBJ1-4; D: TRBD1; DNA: TGTGCCAGCAGTGAATGGCAGACAGGGTGGAGTGAAAAACTGTTTTTT; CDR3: CASSEWQTGWSEKLFF
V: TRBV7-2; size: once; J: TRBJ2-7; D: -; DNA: TGTGCCAGCAGCTATACAGGGGGGGGCTACGAGCAGTACTTC; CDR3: CASSYTGGGYEQYF
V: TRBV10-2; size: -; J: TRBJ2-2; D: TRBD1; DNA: TGCGCCAGCATTAGAGAGGGACAGGGAAACACCGGGGAGCTGTTTTTT; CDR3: CASIREGQGNTGELFF
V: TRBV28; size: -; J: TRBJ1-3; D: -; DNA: TGTGCCAGCAGTTGGGTGCGGAGCTCTGGAAACACCATATATTTT; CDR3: CASSWVRSSGNTIYF
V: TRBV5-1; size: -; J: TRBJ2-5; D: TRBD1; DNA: TGCGCCAGCAGCCTTGGGGACAGGGGAATTGTGGAGACCCAGTACTTC; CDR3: CASSLGDRGIVETQYF
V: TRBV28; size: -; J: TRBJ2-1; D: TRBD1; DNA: TGTGCCAGCCACGAACTACAGGGGGGCAGGCGGGAGCAGTTCTTC; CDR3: CASHELQGGRREQFF
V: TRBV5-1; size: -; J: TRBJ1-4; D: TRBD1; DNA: TGCGCCAGCAGCAGGAAGGGGGCGGAGGGTGAAAAACTGTTTTTT; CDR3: CASSRKGAEGEKLFF
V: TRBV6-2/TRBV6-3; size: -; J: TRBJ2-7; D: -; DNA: TGTGCCAGCAGTTACAAAGAAGGAGGTTACGAGCAGTACTTC; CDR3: CASSYKEGGYEQYF
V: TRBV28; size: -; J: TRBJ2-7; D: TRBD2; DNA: TGTGCCAGCAGGACATTTCTAGCGGGGGGATTCTACGAGCAGTACTTC; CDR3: CASRTFLAGGFYEQYF
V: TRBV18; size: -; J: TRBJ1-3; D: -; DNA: TGTGCCAGCTCACCGTCCGTCTCTGGAAACACCATATATTTT; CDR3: CASSPSVSGNTIYF
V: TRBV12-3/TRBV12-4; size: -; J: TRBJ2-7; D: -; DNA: TGTGCCAGCAGTTTAGCGGCCCCCTACGAGCAGTACTTC; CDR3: CASSLAAPYEQYF
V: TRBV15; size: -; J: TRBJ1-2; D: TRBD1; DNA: TGTGCCACCCGCCATTTGGACAGGGGAGGTGGCTACACCTTC; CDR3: CATRHLDRGGGYTF
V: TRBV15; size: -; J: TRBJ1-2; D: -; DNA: TGTGCCACCACCCCTGGGAGGGGATGGGGCTACACCTTC; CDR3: CATTPGRGWGYTF